The clone carrying this T cell receptor (beta chain) occurred a few times. These data originate in a study of blood T cell repertoires in COVID-19. Seattle enrolled patients during active infection and tracked them longitudinally. Trimming shortened V by 7 bases and J by 3 bases, and 16 bases separated the two germline ends. Germline loops: CDR1 MDHEN, CDR2 SYDVKM. The CDR3 is 16 amino acids. The assay was immunoSEQ multiplex PCR, and TCRdb's table has in-frame clones only and misses some. The data contain 110,000 or so clones, around 83% of them seen just once; the ten biggest clones take up around 5.5%.

The V call is TRBV28, the J call TRBJ1-6, with a tentative D call TRBD1 (6 bases). The clonotype comes from a woman aged 60-70 years with COVID-19, enrolled during active disease. The sample was peripheral blood. The CDR3 here is CASKSPQGNYNSPLHF. The CDR3 nucleotides read TGTGCCAGCAAATCCCCCCAGGGGAACTATAATTCACCCCTCCACTTT.